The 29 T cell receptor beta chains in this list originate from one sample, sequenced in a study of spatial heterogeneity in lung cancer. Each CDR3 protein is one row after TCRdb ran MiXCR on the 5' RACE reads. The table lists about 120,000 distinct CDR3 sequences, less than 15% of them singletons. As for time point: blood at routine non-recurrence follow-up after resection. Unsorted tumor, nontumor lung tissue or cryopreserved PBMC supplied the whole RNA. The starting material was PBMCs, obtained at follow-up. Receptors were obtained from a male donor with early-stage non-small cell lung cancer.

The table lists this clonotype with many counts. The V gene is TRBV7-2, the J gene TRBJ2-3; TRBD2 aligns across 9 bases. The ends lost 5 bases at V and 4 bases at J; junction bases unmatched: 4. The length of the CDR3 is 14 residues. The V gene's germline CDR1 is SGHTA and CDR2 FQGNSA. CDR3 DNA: TGTGCCAGCAGCGTCAGCGGGGGGTCAGATACGCAGTATTTT. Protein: CASSVSGGSDTQYF.

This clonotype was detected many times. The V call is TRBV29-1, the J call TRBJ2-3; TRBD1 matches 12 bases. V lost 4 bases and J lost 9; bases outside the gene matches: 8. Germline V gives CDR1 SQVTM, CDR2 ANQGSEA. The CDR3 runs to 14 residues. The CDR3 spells CSVVGTGGARTQYF. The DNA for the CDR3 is TGCAGCGTTGTAGGGACAGGGGGCGCGAGGACGCAGTATTTT.

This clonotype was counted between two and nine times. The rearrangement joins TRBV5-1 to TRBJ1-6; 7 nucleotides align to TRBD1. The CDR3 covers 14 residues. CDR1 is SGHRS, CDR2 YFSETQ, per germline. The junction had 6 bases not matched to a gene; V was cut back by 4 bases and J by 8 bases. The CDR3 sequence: CASSLDRVDSPLHF. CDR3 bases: TGCGCCAGCAGCCTCGACAGGGTTGATTCACCCCTCCACTTT.

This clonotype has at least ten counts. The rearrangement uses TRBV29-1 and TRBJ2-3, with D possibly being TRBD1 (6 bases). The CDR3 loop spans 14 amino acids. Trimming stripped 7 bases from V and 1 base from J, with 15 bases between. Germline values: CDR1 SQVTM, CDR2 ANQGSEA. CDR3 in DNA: TGCAGCGCCGCACCTGGGGGCCGCACAGATACGCAGTATTTT. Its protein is CSAAPGGRTDTQYF.

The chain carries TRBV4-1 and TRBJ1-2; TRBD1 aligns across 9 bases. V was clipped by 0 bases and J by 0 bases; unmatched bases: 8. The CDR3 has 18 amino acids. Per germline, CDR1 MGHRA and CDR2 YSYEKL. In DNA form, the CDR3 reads TGCGCCAGCAGCCAAGAAGGGGGACAGGGATCGGCTAACTATGGCTACACCTTC. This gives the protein CASSQEGGQGSANYGYTF.

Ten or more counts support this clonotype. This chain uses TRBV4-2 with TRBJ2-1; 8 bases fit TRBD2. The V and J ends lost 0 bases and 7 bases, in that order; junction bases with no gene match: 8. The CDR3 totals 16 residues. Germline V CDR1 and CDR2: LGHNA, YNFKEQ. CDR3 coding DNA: TGTGCCAGCAGCCAAGATCGAGCGGGGGTGTCTAATGAGCAGTTCTTC. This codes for CASSQDRAGVSNEQFF.

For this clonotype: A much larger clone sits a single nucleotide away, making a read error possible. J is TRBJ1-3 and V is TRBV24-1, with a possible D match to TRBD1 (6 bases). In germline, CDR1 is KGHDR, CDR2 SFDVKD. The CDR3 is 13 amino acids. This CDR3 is CATRDSSGNTTYF. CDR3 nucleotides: TGTGCCACCAGGGACAGCTCTGGAAACACCACATATTTT.

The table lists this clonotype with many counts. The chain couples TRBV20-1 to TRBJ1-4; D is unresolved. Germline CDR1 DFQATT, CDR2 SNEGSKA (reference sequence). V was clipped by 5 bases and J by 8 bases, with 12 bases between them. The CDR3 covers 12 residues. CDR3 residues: CSAEMDEEKLFF. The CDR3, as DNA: TGCAGTGCTGAGATGGATGAAGAAAAACTGTTTTTT.

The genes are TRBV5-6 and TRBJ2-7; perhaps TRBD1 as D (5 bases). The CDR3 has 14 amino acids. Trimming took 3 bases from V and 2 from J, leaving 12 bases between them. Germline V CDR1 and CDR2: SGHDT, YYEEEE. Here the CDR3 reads CASSSGLSTYEQYF. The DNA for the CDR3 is TGTGCCAGCAGCTCAGGGTTATCGACCTACGAGCAGTACTTC.

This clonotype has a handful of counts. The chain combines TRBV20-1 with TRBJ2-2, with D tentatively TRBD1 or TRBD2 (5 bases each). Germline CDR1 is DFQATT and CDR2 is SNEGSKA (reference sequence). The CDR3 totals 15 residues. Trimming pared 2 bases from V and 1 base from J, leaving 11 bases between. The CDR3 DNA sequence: TGCAGTGCTAGACCGGGACCGCTGAACACCGGGGAGCTGTTTTTT. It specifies CSARPGPLNTGELFF.

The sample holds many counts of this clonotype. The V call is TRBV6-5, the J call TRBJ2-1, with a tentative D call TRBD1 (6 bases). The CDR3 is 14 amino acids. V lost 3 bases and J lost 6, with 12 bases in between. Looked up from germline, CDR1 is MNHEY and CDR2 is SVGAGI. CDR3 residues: CASSYGGHRNEQFF. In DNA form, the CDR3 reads TGTGCCAGCAGTTATGGGGGCCATCGCAATGAGCAGTTCTTC.

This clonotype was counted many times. The CDR3 DNA is TGTGCCAGCAGTTACATGTTTCCCAGGGCTCGGGGCAAAAACATTCAGTACTTC. Translation gives CASSYMFPRARGKNIQYF. The chain employs TRBV28 and TRBJ2-4; D possibly matches TRBD1 or TRBD2 (5 bases each). CDR1 is MDHEN, CDR2 SYDVKM, per germline. CDR3 length equals 18 residues. Trimming removed 4 bases from V and 3 bases from J, with 22 bases in between.

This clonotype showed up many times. Written as DNA, the CDR3 is TGCAGTGTCCGAAGTAGGACTAGCGGTGAGCAGTTCTTC. Residues: CSVRSRTSGEQFF. The V gene is TRBV20-1, the J gene TRBJ2-1, with TRBD2 matching 10 bases. Germline V gene sequence: CDR1 DFQATT, CDR2 SNEGSKA (reference sequence). CDR3 length: 13 amino acids. The V segment lost 7 bases and the J segment 9 bases; nucleotides outside the gene matches: 9.

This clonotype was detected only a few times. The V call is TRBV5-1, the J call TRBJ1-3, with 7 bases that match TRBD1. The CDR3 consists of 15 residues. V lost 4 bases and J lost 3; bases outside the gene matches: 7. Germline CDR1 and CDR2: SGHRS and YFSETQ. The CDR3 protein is CASSPSTGNGNTIYF. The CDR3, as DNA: TGCGCCAGCAGCCCTTCGACAGGGAATGGAAACACCATATATTTT.

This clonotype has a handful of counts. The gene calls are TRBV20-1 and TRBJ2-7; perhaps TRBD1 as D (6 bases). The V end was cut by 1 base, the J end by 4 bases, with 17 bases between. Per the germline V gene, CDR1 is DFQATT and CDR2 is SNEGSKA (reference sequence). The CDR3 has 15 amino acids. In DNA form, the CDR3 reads TGCAGTGCTAGAGGAATAGACAGGCCTTTTTACGAGCAGTACTTC. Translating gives CSARGIDRPFYEQYF.

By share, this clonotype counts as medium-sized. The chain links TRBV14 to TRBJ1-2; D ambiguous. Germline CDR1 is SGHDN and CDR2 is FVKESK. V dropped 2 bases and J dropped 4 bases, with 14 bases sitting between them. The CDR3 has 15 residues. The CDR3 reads CASSQSHSGGYGYTF. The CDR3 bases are TGTGCCAGCAGCCAATCCCACAGTGGCGGCTATGGCTACACCTTC. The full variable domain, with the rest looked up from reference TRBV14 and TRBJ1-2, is EAGVTQFPSHSVIEKGQTVTLRCDPISGHDNLYWYRRVMGKEIKFLLHFVKESKQDESGMPNNRFLAERTGGTYSTLKVQPAELEDSGVYFCASSQSHSGGYGYTFGSGTRLTVV.

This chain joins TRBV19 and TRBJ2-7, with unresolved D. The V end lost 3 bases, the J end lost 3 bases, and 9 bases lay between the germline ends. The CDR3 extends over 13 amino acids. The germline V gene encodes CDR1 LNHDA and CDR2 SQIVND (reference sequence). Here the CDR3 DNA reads TGTGCCAGTAGTATGGGTAAAGGCTACGAGCAGTACTTC. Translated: CASSMGKGYEQYF.

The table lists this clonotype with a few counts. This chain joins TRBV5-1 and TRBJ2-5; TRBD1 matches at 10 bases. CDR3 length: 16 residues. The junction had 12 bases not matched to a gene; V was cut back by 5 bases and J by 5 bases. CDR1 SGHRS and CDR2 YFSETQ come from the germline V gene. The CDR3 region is CASSSLGTGVPETQYF. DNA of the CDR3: TGCGCCAGCAGTTCCCTTGGGACAGGGGTCCCGGAGACCCAGTACTTC. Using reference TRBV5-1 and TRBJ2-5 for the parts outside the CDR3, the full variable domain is KAGVTQTPRYLIKTRGQQVTLSCSPISGHRSVSWYQQTPGQGLQFLFEYFSETQRNKGNFPGRFSGRQFSNSRSEMNVSTLELGDSALYLCASSSLGTGVPETQYFGPGTRLLVL.

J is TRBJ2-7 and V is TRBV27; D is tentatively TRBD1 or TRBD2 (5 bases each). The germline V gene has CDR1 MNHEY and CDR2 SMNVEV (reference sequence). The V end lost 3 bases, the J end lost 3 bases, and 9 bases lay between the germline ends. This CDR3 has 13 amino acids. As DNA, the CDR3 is TGTGCCAGCAGTTTTGGGACGGACTACGAGCAGTACTTC. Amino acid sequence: CASSFGTDYEQYF.

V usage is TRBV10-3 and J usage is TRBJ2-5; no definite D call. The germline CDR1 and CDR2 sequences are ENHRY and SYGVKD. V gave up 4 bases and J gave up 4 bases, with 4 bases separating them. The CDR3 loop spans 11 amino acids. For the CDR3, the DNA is TGTGCCATCAGTGCTTCAGAGACCCAGTACTTC. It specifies CAISASETQYF.

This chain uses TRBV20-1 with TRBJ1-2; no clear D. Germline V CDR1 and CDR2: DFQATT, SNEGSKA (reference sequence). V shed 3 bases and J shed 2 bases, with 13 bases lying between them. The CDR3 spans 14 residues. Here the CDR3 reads CSASDGERNYGYTF. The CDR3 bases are TGCAGTGCTAGTGATGGGGAACGGAACTATGGCTACACCTTC.

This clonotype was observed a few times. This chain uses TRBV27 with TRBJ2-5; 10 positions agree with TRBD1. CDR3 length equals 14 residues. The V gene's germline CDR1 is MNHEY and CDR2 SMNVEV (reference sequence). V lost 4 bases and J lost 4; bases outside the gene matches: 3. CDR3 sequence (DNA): TGTGCCAGCAGTTGGGGGACAGGGGTAGAGACCCAGTACTTC. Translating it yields CASSWGTGVETQYF.

The CDR3 bases are TGTGCCATCAGTCCCCTTCCCCTTGGACAGGCGAACACTGAAGCTTTCTTT. As protein: CAISPLPLGQANTEAFF. V and J are TRBV10-3 and TRBJ1-1, with 7 bases fitting TRBD1. Germline trimming cut 5 bases from V and 1 base from J; bases unmatched to any gene: 13. Germline V gives CDR1 ENHRY, CDR2 SYGVKD. The CDR3 is 17 amino acids.

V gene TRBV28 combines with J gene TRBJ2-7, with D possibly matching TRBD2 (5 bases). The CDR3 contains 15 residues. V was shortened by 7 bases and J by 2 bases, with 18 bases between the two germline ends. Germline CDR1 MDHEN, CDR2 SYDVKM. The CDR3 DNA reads TGTGCCAGCATCCCTCAGCGGACGGGGACCTACGAGCAGTACTTC. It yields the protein CASIPQRTGTYEQYF.

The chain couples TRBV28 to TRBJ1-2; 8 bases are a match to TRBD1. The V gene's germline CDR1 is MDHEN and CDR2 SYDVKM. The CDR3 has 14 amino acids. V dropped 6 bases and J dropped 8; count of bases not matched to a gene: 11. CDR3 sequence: CASSNQGQAKGYTF. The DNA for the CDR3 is TGTGCCAGCAGCAACCAGGGACAGGCAAAGGGCTACACCTTC.

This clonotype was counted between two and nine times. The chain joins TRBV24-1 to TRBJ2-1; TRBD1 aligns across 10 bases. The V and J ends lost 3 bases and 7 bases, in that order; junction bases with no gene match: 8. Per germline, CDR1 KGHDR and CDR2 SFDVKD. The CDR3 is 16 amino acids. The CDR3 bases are TGTGCCACCAGTGATAGTGGGACAGGGGTAGGGAATGAGCAGTTCTTC. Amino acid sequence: CATSDSGTGVGNEQFF.

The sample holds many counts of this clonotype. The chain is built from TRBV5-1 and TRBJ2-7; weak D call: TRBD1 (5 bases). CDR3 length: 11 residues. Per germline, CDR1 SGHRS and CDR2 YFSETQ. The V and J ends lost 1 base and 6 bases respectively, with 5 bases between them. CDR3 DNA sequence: TGCGCCAGCAGCTTGCAGGGCGAGCAGTACTTC. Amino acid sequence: CASSLQGEQYF.

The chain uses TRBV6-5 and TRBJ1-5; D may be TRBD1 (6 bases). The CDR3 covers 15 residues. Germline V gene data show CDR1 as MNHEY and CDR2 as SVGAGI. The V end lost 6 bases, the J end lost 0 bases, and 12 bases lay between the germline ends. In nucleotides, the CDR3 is TGTGCCAGCAGAGCTACAGGGATTAGCAATCAGCCCCAGCATTTT. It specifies CASRATGISNQPQHF.

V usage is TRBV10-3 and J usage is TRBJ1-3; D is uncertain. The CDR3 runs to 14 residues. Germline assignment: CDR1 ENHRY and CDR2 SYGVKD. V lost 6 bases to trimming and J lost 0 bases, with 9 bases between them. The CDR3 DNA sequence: TGTGCCATCAGGATTGGCCACTCTGGAAACACCATATATTTT. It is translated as CAIRIGHSGNTIYF.